Sequencing of this TCR beta chain was carried out in a study of beta chain features in type 1 diabetes. To note about this clone: The antigen remains unidentified.

V gave up 2 bases and J gave up 8 bases; unmatched junction bases: 5. Germline CDR1 reads LNHNV; CDR2 reads YYDKDF (reference sequence). The CDR3 has 14 residues. Every bit of the isolated RNA underwent reverse transcription, so sequencing read expressed TCRB transcripts. Method: immunoSEQ multiplex PCR; TCRdb's copy keeps in-frame clones and lacks some. In the table there are about 930,000 clones, roughly a sixth of which are singletons. Study-wide results and limits: The study found that naive, central memory and Treg TCRB repertoires appeared more similar in patients than in healthy donors. Resolution of whether HLA type affects TCRB rearrangement was not achieved here. Shortening that was moderate but significant affected the TCRB CDR3s of Type 1 diabetes patients in all four CD4+ subsets.

The sequence came from a woman aged 18-30 years in good health. The sequenced sample consisted of naive CD4+ T cells from blood. The gene calls are TRBV15 and TRBJ2-7, with 11 bases aligning to TRBD1. This chain's CDR3 is CATSRRDRGAKQYF. DNA of the CDR3: TGTGCCACCAGCAGACGGGACAGGGGGGCGAAGCAGTACTTC. Supplemented by reference TRBV15 and TRBJ2-7, the full variable domain reads DAMVIQNPRYQVTQFGKPVTLSCSQTLNHNVMYWYQQKSSQAPKLLFHYYDKDFNNEADTPDNFQSRRPNTSFCFLDIRSPGLGDTAMYLCATSRRDRGAKQYFGPGTRLTVT.